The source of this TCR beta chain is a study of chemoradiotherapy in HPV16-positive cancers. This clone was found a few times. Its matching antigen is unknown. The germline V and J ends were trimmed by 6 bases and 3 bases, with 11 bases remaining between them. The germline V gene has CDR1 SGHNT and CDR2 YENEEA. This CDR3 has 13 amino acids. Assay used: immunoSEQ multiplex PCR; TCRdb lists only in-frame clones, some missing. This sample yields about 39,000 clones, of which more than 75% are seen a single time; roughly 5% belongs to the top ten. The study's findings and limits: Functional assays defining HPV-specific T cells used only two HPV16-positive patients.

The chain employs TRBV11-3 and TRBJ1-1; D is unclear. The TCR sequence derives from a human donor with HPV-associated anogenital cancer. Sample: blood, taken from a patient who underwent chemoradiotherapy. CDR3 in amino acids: CASSFSSDTEAFF. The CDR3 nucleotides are TGTGCCAGCAGTTTCTCCTCGGACACTGAAGCTTTCTTT.